The 20 T cell receptor beta chains below were found in one sample sequenced in a study of vaccination and CD4 T cells after COVID-19 (dated 2022 in TCRdb). Antigens for these TCRs are unknown. In light of the paper, this sample's treatment or condition label describes: roughly 11-day PBMC culture with coronavirus spike peptide pools or control peptides (ViraFEST assay). Preparation of the library involved PCR. Reads for this sample came from an Illumina iSeq 100. DNA from cultured CD4+ T cells was subjected to TCR sequencing with the Oncomine TCR Beta short-read assay at the Johns Hopkins FTIC core. The public reads were reprocessed in TCRdb via fastp at Q25 and MiXCR, keeping in-frame beta chains. Identical CDR3 protein sequences are pooled into one entry, listed with their most common genes and DNA. For this sample the table gives 15,000 to 20,000 distinct CDR3 sequences, of which around 46% were detected only once. The ten largest clonotypes hold less than 4.5% of the sample.

This sample comprised CD4+ T cells from blood, cultured in vitro, obtained before SARS-CoV-2 vaccination. These receptors were collected from a human donor who had recovered from COVID-19.

The chain joins TRBV6-5 to TRBJ1-2; no clear D gene. Germline V gene lookup returns CDR1 MNHEY and CDR2 SVGAGI. The CDR3 is 14 residues long. V lost 0 bases to trimming and J lost 10 bases, with 15 bases between them. CDR3 in DNA: TGTGCCAGCAGTTACTCTAGGGATTATGGAAACTACACCTTC. It is translated as CASSYSRDYGNYTF.

The chain employs TRBV12-3 or TRBV12-4 and TRBJ2-3; D call uncertain. This CDR3 spans 11 amino acids. The V and J ends lost 8 bases and 5 bases respectively, with 8 bases between them. The CDR3 DNA reads as TGTGCCAGCGGCTTGGTAGATACGCAGTATTTT. Its translation is CASGLVDTQYF.

This chain uses TRBV7-2 with TRBJ1-2; D is undetermined. V shed 0 bases and J shed 8 bases, with 7 bases lying between them. CDR3 length: 12 residues. Germline-derived CDR1 and CDR2 are SGHTA and FQGNSA. In nucleotides, the CDR3 is TGTGCCAGCAGCTTAGCCTTCTACGGCTACACCTTC. Its translation is CASSLAFYGYTF.

The rearrangement joins TRBV15 to TRBJ1-6, with a possible D match to TRBD1 (5 bases). Trimming pared 0 bases from V and 9 bases from J, leaving 12 bases between. In germline, CDR1 is LNHNV, CDR2 YYDKDF (reference sequence). The CDR3 is 15 residues long. The CDR3 region has the DNA TGTGCCACCAGCAGAGACCGGGACCCCAGTTCACCCCTCCACTTT. Translating it yields CATSRDRDPSSPLHF.

The V gene is TRBV29-1, the J gene TRBJ1-1, with 11 bases matching TRBD1. V dropped 6 bases and J dropped 5; count of bases not matched to a gene: 8. Germline CDR1 reads SQVTM; CDR2 reads ANQGSEA. The CDR3 runs to 14 residues. This CDR3 is CSVGGQGAVTEAFF. CDR3 coding DNA: TGCAGCGTGGGAGGACAGGGGGCGGTTACTGAAGCTTTCTTT. Variable domain in full (rest from reference TRBV29-1 and TRBJ1-1): SAVISQKPSRDICQRGTSLTIQCQVDSQVTMMFWYRQQPGQSLTLIATANQGSEATYESGFVIDKFPISRPNLTFSTLTVSNMSPEDSSIYLCSVGGQGAVTEAFFGQGTRLTVV.

The chain employs TRBV11-3 and TRBJ1-1; TRBD1 agrees at 8 bases. The CDR3 is made up of 15 amino acids. Unmatched junction bases numbered 9, after V lost 4 bases and J lost 5 bases. Germline loops: CDR1 SGHNT, CDR2 YENEEA. CDR3 loop: CASSSTTGGYTEAFF. CDR3 DNA sequence: TGTGCCAGCAGCTCCACCACAGGGGGGTATACTGAAGCTTTCTTT. The variable domain in full, with the rest retrieved from reference TRBV11-3 and TRBJ1-1, is EAGVVQSPRYKIIEKKQPVAFWCNPISGHNTLYWYLQNLGQGPELLIRYENEEAVDDSQLPKDRFSAERLKGVDSTLKIQPAELGDSAVYLCASSSTTGGYTEAFFGQGTRLTVV.

J is TRBJ2-1 and V is TRBV20-1; possibly TRBD1 or TRBD2 for D (5 bases each). Germline V gives CDR1 DFQATT, CDR2 SNEGSKA (reference sequence). V lost 3 bases and J lost 8, with 17 bases in between. The CDR3 sequence is 14 residues long. CDR3 in amino acids: CSASSVGVSDEQFF. In DNA, the CDR3 is TGCAGTGCTAGCAGCGTGGGGGTCAGCGATGAGCAGTTCTTC.

There are a few counts of this clonotype. V and J are TRBV20-1 and TRBJ1-2, with D perhaps matching TRBD1 (6 bases). V was cut by 5 bases and J by 2 bases, with 15 bases left in between. This CDR3 comprises 14 residues. Germline loops: CDR1 DFQATT, CDR2 SNEGSKA (reference sequence). The CDR3 DNA is TGCAGTGCTGGTCTAGGACAGATCAACTATGGCTACACCTTC. Translated: CSAGLGQINYGYTF.

This chain uses TRBV6-2 or TRBV6-3 with TRBJ2-7; D is perhaps TRBD1 (6 bases). V lost 8 bases and J 5 bases, leaving 25 bases between the germline ends. The CDR3 spans 16 residues. Germline values: CDR1 MNHEY, CDR2 SVGEGT. CDR3 DNA: TGTGCCAGCGGGGTCAGGACAGTTGGTCCACTACACGAGCAGTACTTC. It is translated as CASGVRTVGPLHEQYF.

V is TRBV6-1 and J is TRBJ2-7; TRBD1 might be the D (5 bases). This CDR3 has 14 residues. CDR1 and CDR2 (germline): MNHNS, SASEGT. The V gene lost 1 base and the J gene lost 5 bases, with 12 bases spanning the gap. The CDR3 DNA sequence: TGTGCCAGCAGTGAAGAAGTGGCAGGGAACGAGCAGTACTTC. This codes for CASSEEVAGNEQYF.

J is TRBJ1-5 and V is TRBV18; a weak D match, TRBD1 (6 bases). The V end lost 3 bases, the J end lost 0 bases, and 6 bases lay between the germline ends. Germline V gene sequence: CDR1 KGHSH, CDR2 LQKENI. The CDR3 covers 14 residues. The CDR3 loop reads CASSPRGSNQPQHF. CDR3 sequence (DNA): TGTGCCAGCTCACCCAGGGGTAGCAATCAGCCCCAGCATTTT.

This rearrangement joins TRBV2 to TRBJ2-7; 8 bases are a match to TRBD1. The trim removed 6 bases at V and 5 bases at J, leaving 9 bases unmatched. This CDR3 has 14 residues. From germline, CDR1 is SNHLY and CDR2 FYNNEI. The CDR3 region is CASRVRTGSHEQYF. The CDR3 nucleotides are TGTGCCAGCAGGGTGCGGACAGGGTCACACGAGCAGTACTTC.

The chain uses TRBV7-2 and TRBJ1-2; no clear D. Germline V gene data show CDR1 as SGHTA and CDR2 as FQGNSA. With 5 bases removed from V and 4 bases from J, the gap between germline ends came to 14 bases. The CDR3 consists of 14 residues. CDR3 protein: CASSPPGRPYGYTF. In DNA form, the CDR3 reads TGTGCCAGCAGCCCCCCAGGCCGACCCTATGGCTACACCTTC.

The chain links TRBV7-9 to TRBJ2-5; no clear D gene. CDR1 and CDR2 (germline): SEHNR, FQNEAQ (reference sequence). V was pared by 1 base and J by 7 bases, with 13 bases between. The CDR3 is 14 residues long. CDR3 in DNA: TGTGCCAGCAGCTTAGTTACAGAGTTGTGGACCCAGTACTTC. Protein sequence: CASSLVTELWTQYF.

The V and J genes are TRBV19 and TRBJ2-2; D is unresolved. This CDR3 has 15 amino acids. The V and J ends lost 5 bases and 0 bases respectively, with 10 bases between them. Germline CDR1 is LNHDA and CDR2 is SQIVND (reference sequence). The CDR3 DNA reads TGTGCCAGTAGTTTACGGCAGCCGAACACCGGGGAGCTGTTTTTT. It specifies CASSLRQPNTGELFF.

Here the CDR3 DNA reads TGTGCCAGTAGTATTGGGTTAGCGTGGAGCCAGTACTTC. Translating it yields CASSIGLAWSQYF. V gene TRBV19 combines with J gene TRBJ2-7; maybe TRBD2 (5 bases). Between the trimmed V and J ends, which lost 3 bases and 10 bases, there was a span of 16 bases. The CDR3 spans 13 residues. Germline assignment: CDR1 LNHDA and CDR2 SQIVND (reference sequence).

V and J are TRBV20-1 and TRBJ1-5; D unclear. Germline assignment: CDR1 DFQATT and CDR2 SNEGSKA (reference sequence). V lost 6 bases, J lost 7 bases, and 19 bases lay in between. The CDR3 length is 14 residues. Here the CDR3 reads CSAPPPGRRQPQHF. The DNA of the CDR3 is TGCAGTGCACCTCCCCCTGGCCGCAGGCAGCCCCAGCATTTT.

The CDR3 is CASSQGGGTTEAFF. CDR3 DNA: TGTGCCAGCAGCCAAGGGGGGGGTACCACTGAAGCTTTCTTT. This chain links TRBV4-2 with TRBJ1-1; perhaps TRBD1 as D (5 bases). Germline V gene lookup returns CDR1 LGHNA and CDR2 YNFKEQ. V was trimmed by 1 base and J by 4 bases, leaving 10 bases between them. The CDR3 runs 14 residues.

The chain links TRBV20-1 to TRBJ1-5; D may be TRBD1 (5 bases). Germline CDR1 reads DFQATT; CDR2 reads SNEGSKA (reference sequence). The V end lost 5 bases, the J end lost 4 bases, and 15 bases lay between the germline ends. The CDR3 sequence is 14 residues long. The CDR3 coding sequence is TGCAGTGCTCAACTGACAGTAGGAAATCAGCCCCAGCATTTT. This translates into CSAQLTVGNQPQHF.

This clonotype occurred a few times. This chain links TRBV20-1 with TRBJ1-1, with D possibly matching TRBD1 (6 bases). The CDR3 is 13 residues long. Germline values: CDR1 DFQATT, CDR2 SNEGSKA (reference sequence). V lost 1 base, J lost 7 bases, and 13 bases lay in between. The CDR3 DNA reads as TGCAGTGCTAGAGGCGGGGGCGATTTTGAAGCTTTCTTT. Amino acids: CSARGGGDFEAFF.